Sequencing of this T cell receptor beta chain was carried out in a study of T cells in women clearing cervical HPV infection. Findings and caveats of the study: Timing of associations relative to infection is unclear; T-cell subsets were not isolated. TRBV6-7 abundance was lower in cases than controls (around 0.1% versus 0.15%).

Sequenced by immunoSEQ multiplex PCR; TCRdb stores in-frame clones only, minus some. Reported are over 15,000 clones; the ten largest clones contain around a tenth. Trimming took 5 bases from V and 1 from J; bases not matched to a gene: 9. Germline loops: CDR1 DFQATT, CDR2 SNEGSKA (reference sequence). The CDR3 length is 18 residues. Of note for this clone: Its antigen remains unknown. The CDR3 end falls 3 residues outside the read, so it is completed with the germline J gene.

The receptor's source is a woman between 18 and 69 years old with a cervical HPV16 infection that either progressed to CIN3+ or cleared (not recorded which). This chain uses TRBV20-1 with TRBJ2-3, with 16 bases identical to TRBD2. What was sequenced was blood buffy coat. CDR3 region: CSASQGLAGGAGTDTQYF. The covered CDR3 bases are TGCAGTGCTTCTCAGGGACTAGCGGGAGGGGCAGGCACAGATACG.